The 26 T cell receptor beta chains presented below share a single source sample, sequenced in a study of T cells in Graves' hyperthyroidism and ophthalmopathy. The CDR3 regions of TCR beta were amplified from RNA transcripts. Primed by the HTBI set, a first-round RT-PCR was run on the TCR CDR3. TCRdb reanalysed the multiplex PCR reads using MiXCR and keeps one entry per CDR3 protein. There are 750,000 to 900,000 distinct CDR3 sequences in the sample; around 39% occur only once, and around 9.3% lies in the top ten. What was sequenced was blood. These receptors were collected from a man aged 18 to 30 with Graves' hyperthyroidism.

This clonotype was detected a few times. The rearrangement links TRBV7-3 to TRBJ2-5, with TRBD2 matching over 13 bases. V was clipped by 5 bases and J by 3 bases; unmatched bases: 6. Germline CDR1 and CDR2: SGHTA and FQGTGA. The CDR3 has 16 amino acids. As DNA, the CDR3 is TGTGCCAGCAGCCCTGGGACTAGCGGGGTGGAAGAGACCCAGTACTTC. Translation: CASSPGTSGVEETQYF. Variable domain in full (rest from reference TRBV7-3 and TRBJ2-5): GAGVSQTPSNKVTEKGKYVELRCDPISGHTALYWYRQSLGQGPEFLIYFQGTGAADDSGLPNDRFFAVRPEGSVSTLKIQRTERGDSAVYLCASSPGTSGVEETQYFGPGTRLLVL.

As concerns this clonotype: A junction boundary mismatches the germline segment, possibly from a read error. V is TRBV19 and J is TRBJ1-2; 7 nucleotides line up with TRBD1. The length of the CDR3 is 12 residues. Germline lookup yields CDR1 LNHDA and CDR2 SQIVND (reference sequence). CDR3 residues: CASSIGQGGSPF. CDR3 nucleotides: TGTGCCAGTAGTATAGGGCAGGGGGGCTCACCCTTC.

Notes on this clonotype: Sequence at one end of the junction differs from germline and may be a read error. The chain couples TRBV25-1 to TRBJ2-5; 7 bases match TRBD2. This CDR3 spans 18 amino acids. Germline values: CDR1 MGHDK, CDR2 SYGVNS. The CDR3, as DNA: TGCGCCAGCAGCCACTACTCGGGGGTAGCGGGTGGCCAAGAGACCCAGTACTTC. Its translation is CASSHYSGVAGGQETQYF.

This sequence joins TRBV10-3 and TRBJ1-6, with D perhaps TRBD1 (5 bases). Germline V gene data show CDR1 as ENHRY and CDR2 as SYGVKD. The CDR3 loop spans 14 amino acids. The germline V and J ends were trimmed by 5 bases and 9 bases, with 14 bases remaining between them. CDR3 region: CAISSGQGTSPLHF. The DNA for the CDR3 is TGTGCCATCAGTTCAGGACAAGGGACTTCACCCCTCCACTTT.

The chain recombines TRBV11-2 with TRBJ1-6; D gene uncertain. CDR3 length: 16 residues. Germline V gene sequence: CDR1 SGHAT, CDR2 FQNNGV. Trimming cost V 0 bases and J 4 bases, with 10 bases left between them. The CDR3 region has the DNA TGTGCCAGCAGCTTAGATCCTTTCAGTTATAATTCACCCCTCCACTTT. This sequence encodes CASSLDPFSYNSPLHF.

This clonotype was observed at least ten times. CDR3 loop: CASSLPTPNSPLHF. The CDR3, as DNA: TGTGCCAGCAGCCTACCGACACCGAATTCACCCCTCCACTTT. The chain carries TRBV5-6 and TRBJ1-6; no firm D call. This CDR3 has 14 amino acids. The V end lost 4 bases, the J end lost 7 bases, and 12 bases lay between the germline ends. The germline V gene has CDR1 SGHDT and CDR2 YYEEEE.

On this clonotype: This may be a read error, as it is one base from a much larger clone. CDR3 in amino acids: CAGSLHTQETQYF. The DNA of the CDR3 is TGTGCCGGCAGCTTACACACCCAAGAGACCCAGTACTTC. V is TRBV7-6 and J is TRBJ2-5; D is unclear. Germline-derived CDR1 and CDR2 are SGHVS and FNYEAQ. The CDR3 has 13 amino acids.

In this sample, this clonotype turned up a few times. The CDR3 is CASSAGTGKPYGYTF. In nucleotides, the CDR3 is TGTGCCAGCAGTGCCGGGACAGGGAAACCCTATGGCTACACCTTC. V and J are TRBV2 and TRBJ1-2; TRBD1 matches 9 bases. After removal of 4 bases from V and 4 bases from J, the junction contained 7 bases not matched to a gene. The CDR3 covers 15 residues. Germline V lookup: CDR1 SNHLY, CDR2 FYNNEI.

This clonotype came up many times. This chain links TRBV10-3 with TRBJ1-3, with D tentatively TRBD1 (6 bases). The length of the CDR3 is 18 residues. Germline assignment: CDR1 ENHRY and CDR2 SYGVKD. V shed 11 bases and J shed 1 base, with 27 bases lying between them. DNA for the CDR3: TGTGCCGCTTCTCCCGCCCGGAAAGGGGGAGTATCTGGAAACACCATATATTTT. This gives the protein CAASPARKGGVSGNTIYF.

This chain links TRBV10-3 with TRBJ1-1, with 8 nucleotides matching TRBD1. Trimming cost V 6 bases and J 5 bases; bases outside gene matches: 5. The CDR3 spans 13 residues. Germline CDR1 reads ENHRY; CDR2 reads SYGVKD. The CDR3 reads CAISPDRETEAFF. CDR3 sequence (DNA): TGTGCCATCAGCCCGGACAGGGAGACTGAAGCTTTCTTT.

This clonotype occurred many times. This chain connects TRBV15 to TRBJ2-7; no clear D. V lost 0 bases, J lost 6 bases, and 18 bases lay in between. Germline CDR1 is LNHNV and CDR2 is YYDKDF (reference sequence). The CDR3 is 16 amino acids. CDR3 sequence (DNA): TGTGCCACCAGCAGAGATCGGTTCGGACCGACCGCCGAGCAGTACTTC. It yields the protein CATSRDRFGPTAEQYF.

This sequence joins TRBV29-1 and TRBJ2-7; 9 bases are a match to TRBD1. V was clipped by 8 bases and J by 6 bases; unmatched bases: 5. The CDR3 is made up of 11 amino acids. Germline CDR1 SQVTM, CDR2 ANQGSEA. The CDR3 loop is CSPRDRAEQYF. The CDR3, as DNA: TGCAGCCCCCGGGACAGGGCCGAGCAGTACTTC.

This clonotype was detected many times. The rearrangement joins TRBV19 to TRBJ1-2, with D unresolved. This CDR3 contains 9 residues. V lost 6 bases, J lost 12 bases, and 8 bases lay in between. The germline gives CDR1 LNHDA, CDR2 SQIVND (reference sequence). The CDR3, as DNA: TGTGCCAGTAGAGAGAGTAACACCTTC. It yields the protein CASRESNTF.

There are many counts of this clonotype. The V and J genes are TRBV11-3 and TRBJ2-7; D possibly corresponds to TRBD2 (5 bases). Germline CDR1 SGHNT, CDR2 YENEEA. The CDR3 runs to 13 residues. Trimming shortened V by 4 bases and J by 4 bases, and 11 bases separated the two germline ends. This CDR3 is CASSSEREYEQYF. As DNA, the CDR3 is TGTGCCAGCAGCTCAGAAAGGGAGTACGAGCAGTACTTC. The complete variable domain, with remaining parts taken from reference TRBV11-3 and TRBJ2-7, reads EAGVVQSPRYKIIEKKQPVAFWCNPISGHNTLYWYLQNLGQGPELLIRYENEEAVDDSQLPKDRFSAERLKGVDSTLKIQPAELGDSAVYLCASSSEREYEQYFGPGTRLTVT.

A few counts support this clonotype. The rearrangement joins TRBV19 to TRBJ2-2, with TRBD1 matching over 7 bases. The CDR3 consists of 16 residues. Germline assignment: CDR1 LNHDA and CDR2 SQIVND (reference sequence). V was clipped by 7 bases and J by 2 bases; unmatched bases: 10. CDR3 in amino acids: CASIKGAGANTGELFF. The CDR3 DNA is TGTGCCAGTATCAAGGGGGCAGGGGCTAACACCGGGGAGCTGTTTTTT.

As to this clonotype: Being one base from a much bigger clone, this may be a read error. V and J are TRBV29-1 and TRBJ2-2, with TRBD1 matching over 7 bases. From germline, CDR1 is SQVTM and CDR2 ANQGSEA. The CDR3 is 17 residues long. CDR3 region: CGVRSGTAIANTGELFF. Written as DNA, the CDR3 is TGCGGCGTGAGATCCGGGACAGCTATTGCGAACACCGGGGAGCTGTTTTTT.

As regards this clonotype: Sequence at one end of the junction differs from germline and may be a read error. The genes are TRBV2 and TRBJ1-1, with D hard to call. This CDR3 region has 16 residues. The germline V gene has CDR1 SNHLY and CDR2 FYNNEI. This CDR3 reads CASSQEGVQLKTEAFF. The CDR3 DNA reads as TGCGCCAGCAGCCAAGAAGGTGTACAGTTAAAAACTGAAGCTTTCTTT.

A few counts support this clonotype. The chain is built from TRBV7-6 and TRBJ2-2, with 8 bases that match TRBD1. CDR3 size: 15 residues. From germline, CDR1 is SGHVS and CDR2 FNYEAQ. J lost 7 bases, V lost 2 bases, and 6 bases had no gene match. The CDR3: CASSLTGGFNGELFF. Here the CDR3 DNA reads TGTGCCAGCAGCTTAACAGGGGGATTCAACGGGGAGCTGTTTTTT.

As regards this clonotype: A much larger clone lies a single base off, so this may be a read error. The genes are TRBV6-1 and TRBJ1-5, with TRBD1 matching over 8 bases. Germline CDR1 is MNHNS and CDR2 is SASEGT. The CDR3 consists of 13 residues. With 7 bases clipped from V and 5 bases from J, the junction kept 4 bases outside the gene matches. The CDR3 DNA follows: TGTGCCAGCAAGGGACAGGCCCATCAGCCCCAGCATTTT. It is translated as CASKGQAHQPQHF.

The chain carries TRBV5-1 and TRBJ1-2; the match to TRBD1 covers 8 bases. The ends lost 4 bases at V and 2 bases at J; junction bases unmatched: 4. CDR1 and CDR2 from the germline V gene are SGHRS and YFSETQ. The CDR3 length is 14 residues. The CDR3, as DNA: TGCGCCAGCAGCCCAGGGGGCCGCAACTATGGCTACACCTTC. It specifies CASSPGGRNYGYTF. Filled out from reference TRBV5-1 and TRBJ1-2, the complete variable domain reads KAGVTQTPRYLIKTRGQQVTLSCSPISGHRSVSWYQQTPGQGLQFLFEYFSETQRNKGNFPGRFSGRQFSNSRSEMNVSTLELGDSALYLCASSPGGRNYGYTFGSGTRLTVV.

The chain is built from TRBV10-2 and TRBJ2-5; the D call may be TRBD1 or TRBD2 (5 bases each). CDR3 length: 16 residues. Trimming pared 2 bases from V and 5 bases from J, leaving 18 bases between. Germline V gene data show CDR1 as WSHSY and CDR2 as SAAADI. Written as DNA, the CDR3 is TGCGCCAGCAGTGAGGGGGACGGGGCGCGAGGGGAGACCCAGTACTTC. Translating gives CASSEGDGARGETQYF.

This clonotype came up a few times. The CDR3 DNA reads TGTGCCAGCAGCCAAGATCTAGGGGAGAGCAATCAGCCCCAGCATTTT. Its translation: CASSQDLGESNQPQHF. The chain recombines TRBV4-2 with TRBJ1-5; perhaps TRBD1 as D (5 bases). The CDR3 consists of 16 residues. Germline V gives CDR1 LGHNA, CDR2 YNFKEQ. V gave up 0 bases and J gave up 1 base, with 10 bases separating them.

Worth noting for this clonotype: Germline is not matched at one junction end, which may reflect a read error. J is TRBJ1-2 and V is TRBV24-1; D might be TRBD1 (5 bases). Germline V lookup: CDR1 KGHDR, CDR2 SFDVKD. This CDR3 has 15 residues. In nucleotides, the CDR3 is TGTGCCAGCAGTGAGGGTAGGGGTCCTGACTATGGCTACACCTTC. It translates to CASSEGRGPDYGYTF.

At least ten counts were recorded for this clonotype. The chain joins TRBV20-1 to TRBJ2-7; D is possibly TRBD1 (5 bases). From germline, CDR1 is DFQATT and CDR2 SNEGSKA (reference sequence). This CDR3 is built from 13 residues. The V gene lost 3 bases and the J gene lost 0 bases, with 9 bases spanning the gap. The CDR3 DNA sequence: TGCAGTGCTAGGAGAACAGGCTCCTACGAGCAGTACTTC. Protein: CSARRTGSYEQYF.

The chain combines TRBV19 with TRBJ1-5; 9 positions match TRBD1. CDR3 length: 15 residues. Germline V CDR1 and CDR2: LNHDA, SQIVND (reference sequence). After removal of 11 bases from V and 2 bases from J, the junction contained 10 bases not matched to a gene. CDR3 residues: CAWRPTGGGNQPQHF. CDR3 nucleotides: TGTGCCTGGAGGCCGACAGGGGGAGGCAATCAGCCCCAGCATTTT.

This clonotype was seen repeatedly, ten times or more. V gene TRBV7-2 combines with J gene TRBJ1-3, with D unclear. Germline CDR1 reads SGHTA; CDR2 reads FQGNSA. This CDR3 is built from 14 residues. Trimming stripped 7 bases from V and 0 bases from J, with 10 bases between. This CDR3 reads CASTKAYSGNTIYF. For the CDR3, the DNA is TGTGCCAGCACCAAGGCGTACTCTGGAAACACCATATATTTT.